A single sample gave rise to the 2 T cell receptor beta chains below, sequenced in a study of blood T cells in healthy people across ages. It was with a sample-barcoded 5' primer and a J-beta primer mix that a second PCR of roughly 7 to 12 cycles was run. TCRdb fed the 5' RACE reads into MiXCR, producing one record per CDR3 protein. The sample yields 1.5 million or so distinct CDR3 sequences, approximately 42% seen once. The sample consisted of blood. The origin of the receptors is a woman under 30 in good health.

Comments on this clonotype: The germline gene is not matched at one end of the junction; a read error may be the cause. The chain employs TRBV20-1 and TRBJ1-5; 7 bases agree with TRBD1. CDR1 is DFQATT, CDR2 SNEGSKA, per germline (reference sequence). This CDR3 comprises 18 residues. CDR3 DNA sequence: TGCAGTGTTAGAGATAGCGACAGGGCCCCAAGAAGCAATCAGCCCCAGCATTTT. As protein: CSVRDSDRAPRSNQPQHF.

This clonotype has only a few counts. Given a much more abundant clone one base away, this may be a read error. This chain connects TRBV27 to TRBJ2-6; D gene ambiguous. Trimming removed 8 bases at V and 2 bases at J, with 7 bases between. Germline V gene lookup returns CDR1 MNHEY and CDR2 SMNVEV (reference sequence). This CDR3 has 13 residues. CDR3 sequence: CASGPPGANVLTF. The CDR3 DNA sequence: TGTGCCAGCGGTCCCCCTGGGGCCAACGTCCTGACTTTC.